This T cell receptor (beta chain) came from a study of blood T cell repertoires in COVID-19 (dated by TCRdb to 2019 to 2021). About the investigation overall: The collaborator samples originated in the United States, Italy and Spain and spanned the acute and convalescent phases of COVID-19. The material from the prospective study consisted of cDNA or gDNA derived from T cells, B-cell-depleted T cells, or PBMCs. Deeply sampled blood TCRbeta repertoires from subjects exposed to, actively infected with, or recovered from COVID-19 were included in the dataset. The repertoires were made available in a free public database intended to serve as a resource for research on the immune response to SARS-CoV-2. Samples were obtained from the ongoing ImmuneRACE study (first 160 participants) and from 1,000 to 1,500 subjects provided by 6 global collaborators. Sample metadata almost always included a de-identified subject ID, COVID-19 status, age in years and sex. HLA class I and class II types, where available, came from metadata supplied by the sample provider rather than from assay-based typing.

The V end loses 6 bases and the J end loses 8 bases, and a stretch of 17 bases separates them. Reading from cysteine to phenylalanine, the CDR3 counts 14 amino acids. The only DNA kept is the CDR3, 42 bases in frame from the first base. From the germline V gene, CDR1 is SNHLY and CDR2 is FYNNEI. Whole blood was collected in K2EDTA tubes by collaborating institutions according to the institutions' own protocols. For TCRbeta analysis, collaborator samples were shipped as frozen whole blood, as isolated PBMCs, or as DNA extracted from either sample type. What the research found in general, with its limitations: The amount of clinical and demographic metadata varied by source and participant and was provided uncurated.

The immunoSEQ Assay, a bias-controlled multiplex PCR, was used to amplify TCRbeta CDR3 regions from genomic DNA. In the paper's pipeline: The number of nucleated cells in each sample was estimated from the amplification of reference gene primers within the assay. To quantify the absolute abundance of each unique TCRbeta CDR3 rearrangement, sequence reads were collapsed and filtered. For each sample, productive Simpson clonality was calculated by taking the square root of Simpson's diversity index across productive rearrangements. TCRdb stores this immuneACCESS table with in-frame sequences only. Part of the clones is absent; in the studies checked, under half of the shortfall reflects unresolved V genes, and no reason is known for the rest. The V and J calls and the clone size are those of that table, but D and trimming were determined from the DNA. Within this sample are approximately 66,000 clones, with about 90% of them counted one time only. Less than 1.5% of the sample rests with the top ten.

With regard to this clone: What antigen it recognizes has not been identified. The record has no base qualities; no much larger clone is one base away.

Sequencing used peripheral blood. This sequence originates from a man aged 60 to 69 with acute or convalescent COVID-19. The chain joins TRBV2 to TRBJ2-4, and perhaps TRBD2 as D gene, on 6 matching bases. CDR3 sequence: CASSASGRRDIQYF. The nucleotides are TGTGCCAGCAGCGCGAGCGGGCGTCGGGACATTCAGTACTTC.